The entry that follows covers one TCR beta chain sequence. The V end was cut by 6 bases, the J end by 6 bases, with 14 bases between. The CDR3 totals 13 residues. This sample is drawn from a study of human T cells and chemical hapten exposure. TCRdb re-called the RACE reads through MiXCR, storing one row per CDR3 protein. The repertoire consists of tens of thousands of distinct CDR3 sequences, with approximately 13% occurring once and the leading ten covering roughly 6%. Time point: patch test 3, about 24 weeks after DPC sensitization. Documented treatment: therapeutic diphenylcyclopropenone sensitization with weekly scalp DPC.

The chain couples TRBV12-3 or TRBV12-4 to TRBJ1-1; maybe TRBD1 (6 bases). The sequence derives from a woman aged 50 to 60 with alopecia areata. Some clones in this sample may be carry-over from other donors' samples. Specimen: whole blood, collected in connection with sensitization to the hapten diphenylcyclopropenone (DPC). The CDR3 DNA follows: TGTGCCAGCAGGGCGGGACAACCCTCTGAAGCTTTCTTT. It codes for CASRAGQPSEAFF.